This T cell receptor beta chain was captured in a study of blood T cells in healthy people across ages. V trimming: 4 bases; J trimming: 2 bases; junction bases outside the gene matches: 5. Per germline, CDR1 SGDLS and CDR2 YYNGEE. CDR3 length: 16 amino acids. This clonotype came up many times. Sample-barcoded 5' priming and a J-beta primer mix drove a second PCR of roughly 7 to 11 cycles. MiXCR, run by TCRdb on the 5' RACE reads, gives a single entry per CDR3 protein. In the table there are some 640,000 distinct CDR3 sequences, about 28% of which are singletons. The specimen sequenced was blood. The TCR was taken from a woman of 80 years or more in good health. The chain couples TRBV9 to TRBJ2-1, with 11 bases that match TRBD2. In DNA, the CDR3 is TGTGCCAGCAGCAATACGGGACTAGCGGCCTACAATGAGCAGTTCTTC. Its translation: CASSNTGLAAYNEQFF.